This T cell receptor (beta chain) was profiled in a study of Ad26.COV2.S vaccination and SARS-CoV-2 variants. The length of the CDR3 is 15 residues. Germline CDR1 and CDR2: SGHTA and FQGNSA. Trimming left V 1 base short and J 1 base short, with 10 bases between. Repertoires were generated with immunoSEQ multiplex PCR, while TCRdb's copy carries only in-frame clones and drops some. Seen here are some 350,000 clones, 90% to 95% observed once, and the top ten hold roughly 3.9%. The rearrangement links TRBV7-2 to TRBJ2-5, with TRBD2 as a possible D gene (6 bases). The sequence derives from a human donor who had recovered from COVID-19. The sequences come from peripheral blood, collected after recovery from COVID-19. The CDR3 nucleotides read TGTGCCAGCAGCTTAGGTCACGGGGGCCAAGAGACCCAGTACTTC. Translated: CASSLGHGGQETQYF.